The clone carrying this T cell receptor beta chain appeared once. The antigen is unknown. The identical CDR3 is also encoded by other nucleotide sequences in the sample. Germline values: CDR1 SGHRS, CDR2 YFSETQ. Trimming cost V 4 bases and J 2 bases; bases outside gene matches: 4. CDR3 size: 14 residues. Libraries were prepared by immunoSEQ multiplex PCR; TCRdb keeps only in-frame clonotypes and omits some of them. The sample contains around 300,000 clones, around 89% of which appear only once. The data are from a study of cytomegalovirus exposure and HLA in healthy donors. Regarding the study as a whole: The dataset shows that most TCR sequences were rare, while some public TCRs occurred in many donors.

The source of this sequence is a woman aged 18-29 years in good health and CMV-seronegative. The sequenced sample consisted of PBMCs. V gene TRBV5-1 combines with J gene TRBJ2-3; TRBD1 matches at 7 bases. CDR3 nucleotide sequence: TGCGCCAGCAGCACAGACAGGGTCACAGATACGCAGTATTTT. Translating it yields CASSTDRVTDTQYF.